This T cell receptor (beta chain) was recovered during a study of blood T cell repertoires in COVID-19. This clone has just a few counts. The length of the CDR3 is 16 residues. In germline, CDR1 is LGHNA, CDR2 YNFKEQ. V trimming: 1 base; J trimming: 8 bases; junction bases outside the gene matches: 9. Original data processing: Estimates of nucleated cell counts were drawn from the amplification of reference gene primers. The assay was immunoSEQ multiplex PCR, and TCRdb's table has in-frame clones only and misses some. V, J and clone size reflect that table, while D and trimming were determined from the DNA. This sample carries approximately 250,000 clones, over 70% of them seen once, and the ten largest clones take approximately 9%.

This TCR came from a human donor in a cohort sampled during active COVID-19. V usage is TRBV4-2 and J usage is TRBJ2-2, with 8 bases lining up with TRBD2. Sequenced sample: peripheral blood. Here the CDR3 DNA reads TGTGCCAGCAGCCAAGGGGATAGCGGGGATTGGGGGGAGCTGTTTTTT. Its translation: CASSQGDSGDWGELFF.